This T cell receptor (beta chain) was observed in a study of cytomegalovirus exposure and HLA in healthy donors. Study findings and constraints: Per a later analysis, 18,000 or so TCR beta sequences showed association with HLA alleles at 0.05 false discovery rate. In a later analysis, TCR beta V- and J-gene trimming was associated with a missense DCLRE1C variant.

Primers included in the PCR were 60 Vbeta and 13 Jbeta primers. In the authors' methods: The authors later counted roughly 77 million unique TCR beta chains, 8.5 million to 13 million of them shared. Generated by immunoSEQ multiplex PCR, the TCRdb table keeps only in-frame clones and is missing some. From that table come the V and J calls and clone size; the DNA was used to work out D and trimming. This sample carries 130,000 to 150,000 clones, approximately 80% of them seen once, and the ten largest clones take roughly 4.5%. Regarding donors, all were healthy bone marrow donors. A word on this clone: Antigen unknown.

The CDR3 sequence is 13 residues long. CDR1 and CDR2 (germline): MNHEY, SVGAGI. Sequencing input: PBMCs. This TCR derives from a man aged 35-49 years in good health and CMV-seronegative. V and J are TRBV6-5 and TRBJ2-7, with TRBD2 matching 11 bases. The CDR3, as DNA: TGTGCGGTCCGGGGACTAGCGGCTTACGAGCAGTACTTC. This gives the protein CAVRGLAAYEQYF.